What follows is one TCR beta chain and its context. Antigen specificity is unknown. This entry is derived from a study of cytomegalovirus exposure and HLA in healthy donors. Study summary: Researchers found that roughly 80% of about 400 genotyped donors fell within the Caucasian-associated ancestry cluster.

The CDR3 is 19 residues long. The germline V gene encodes CDR1 LNHDA and CDR2 SQIVND (reference sequence). V gave up 5 bases and J gave up 0 bases; unmatched junction bases: 14. Study-level points and caveats: Analyses of presence and absence presupposed an approximately uniform sequencing depth across donors.

The PCR ran on 60 Vbeta and 13 Jbeta primers. Here immunoSEQ multiplex PCR was the method, and the copy in TCRdb shows in-frame clones only, minus some. Here the sample spans some 150,000 clones, approximately 79% being singletons. The receptor's source is a male donor in good health and CMV-seronegative. The chain combines TRBV19 with TRBJ2-1, with 9 bases matching TRBD2. Sequenced input: PBMCs. CDR3 in amino acids: CASSLAGAGGSSSYNEQFF. The CDR3 nucleotides read TGTGCCAGTAGTCTCGCCGGTGCGGGGGGGTCGAGCTCCTACAATGAGCAGTTCTTC.